In this sample, the clone carrying this TCR beta chain is large. The data stem from a study of breast tumors, draining lymph nodes, adjacent tissues. In TCRdb, the multiplex PCR reads were re-called with MiXCR into one record per CDR3 protein. Here the sample spans around 14,000 distinct CDR3 sequences, 55% being singletons. The TCR sequence derives from a female donor with breast cancer. Some clones in this sample may be carry-over from other donors' samples. The material sequenced was tumor-adjacent breast tissue.

The CDR3 here is CASSLGGSVAYGYTF. The CDR3 DNA reads as TGTGCCAGCAGCTTAGGGGGTAGCGTGGCCTATGGCTACACCTTC. V is TRBV7-8 and J is TRBJ1-2; no firm D call. Trimming removed 1 base from V and 4 bases from J, with 13 bases in between. CDR1 SGHVS and CDR2 FQNEAQ come from the germline V gene. CDR3 length: 15 amino acids.